The rows below give T cell receptor beta chains drawn from one sample of a study of T cells in Graves' hyperthyroidism and ophthalmopathy. TCRdb redid the calling of the multiplex PCR reads with MiXCR, one entry per CDR3 protein. Here the sample spans approximately 560,000 distinct CDR3 sequences, 15% to 17% being singletons. Sequencing was performed on blood. Receptor source: a woman aged 25-40 years with Graves' hyperthyroidism. The CDR3 runs from the conserved cysteine through the conserved F or W. Fields, in order: J gene, D gene, V gene, clone size, CDR3 protein, CDR3 DNA. D genes are given only for firm matches. Clone size is not always given. Where it is, it says once, few, many or a class for expanded clones.

TRBJ2-3 | . | TRBV3-1 | many | CASSQDLGASTDTQYF | TGTGCCAGCAGCCAAGATCTAGGAGCTAGCACAGATACGCAGTATTTT
TRBJ1-3 | . | TRBV27 | few | CASSQRGSSSGNTIYF | TGTGCCAGCAGTCAAAGGGGGAGTAGCTCTGGAAACACCATATATTTT
TRBJ2-4 | . | TRBV4-2 | few | CASSQDLPMGDDIQYF | TGTGCCAGCAGCCAGGACCTACCTATGGGTGATGACATTCAGTACTTC
TRBJ1-2 | . | TRBV3-1 | many | CASSQGQYTNYGYTF | TGTGCCAGCAGCCAAGGACAGTATACCAACTATGGCTACACCTTC
TRBJ2-1 | TRBD1 | TRBV11-3 | few | CASSPRRGGTGGNEQFF | TGTGCCAGCAGCCCTAGGAGGGGTGGGACAGGGGGGAATGAGCAGTTCTTC
TRBJ1-1 | TRBD1 | TRBV6-1 | many | CASSEQGGKNTEAFF | TGTGCCAGCAGTGAACAGGGGGGGAAGAACACTGAAGCTTTCTTT
TRBJ1-2 | TRBD1 | TRBV6-1 | many | CASSEMSGVTGGYGYTF | TGTGCCAGCAGTGAAATGAGTGGGGTGACAGGGGGCTATGGCTACACCTTC
TRBJ1-5 | TRBD1 | TRBV11-2 | . | CASRSRDSYQPQHF | TGTGCCAGCAGGTCTCGGGACAGTTATCAGCCCCAGCATTTT
TRBJ2-1 | TRBD2 | TRBV18 | once | CASSPVSGMGNEQFF | TGTGCCAGCTCACCAGTTAGCGGGATGGGTAATGAGCAGTTCTTC
TRBJ1-1 | . | TRBV7-2 | many | CASSTTGEAFF | TGTGCCAGCAGCACAACAGGTGAAGCTTTCTTT
TRBJ1-1 | . | TRBV30 | many | CAWSVTANTEAFF | TGTGCCTGGAGTGTCACAGCGAACACTGAAGCTTTCTTT
TRBJ2-7 | TRBD1 | TRBV7-8 | many | CASSLQGVYEQYF | TGTGCCAGCAGCTTACAGGGGGTCTACGAGCAGTACTTC
TRBJ1-5 | . | TRBV6-1 | . | CASSPLGAQHF | TGTGCCAGCAGCCCTTTGGGGGCACAGCATTTT
TRBJ2-3 | TRBD1 | TRBV5-1 | many | CASSSRQGPYTDTQYF | TGCGCCAGCAGCTCAAGACAGGGGCCTTACACAGATACGCAGTATTTT
TRBJ2-1 | . | TRBV14 | . | CASSQESWTEQFF | TGTGCCAGCAGCCAGGAGTCCTGGACGGAGCAGTTCTTC
TRBJ1-1 | . | TRBV19 | few | CASSPVRGTEAFF | TGTGCCAGTAGTCCAGTGAGAGGCACTGAAGCTTTCTTT
TRBJ2-7 | TRBD2 | TRBV5-1 | . | CASSRGLAGNEQYF | TGCGCCAGCAGCAGGGGACTAGCGGGAAACGAGCAGTACTTC
TRBJ2-5 | . | TRBV5-1 | many | CASSFSVDQETQYF | TGCGCCAGCAGCTTTAGCGTCGACCAAGAGACCCAGTACTTC
TRBJ2-1 | TRBD2 | TRBV20-1 | few | CSADSGRDLPKRCNEQFF | TGCAGTGCTGACAGCGGGAGGGACCTACCAAAAAGGTGCAATGAGCAGTTCTTC
TRBJ2-7 | TRBD2 | TRBV28 | once | CASSLRTSGTLAYEQYF | TGTGCCAGCAGTCTACGGACTAGCGGGACCCTAGCCTACGAGCAGTACTTC
TRBJ1-5 | . | TRBV30 | many | CAWRGGGSNQPQHF | TGTGCCTGGAGGGGGGGCGGAAGCAATCAGCCCCAGCATTTT
TRBJ2-5 | . | TRBV27 | . | CASSLFTGLETQYF | TGTGCCAGCAGTTTATTTACAGGGCTGGAGACCCAGTACTTC
TRBJ1-1 | TRBD1 | TRBV20-1 | many | CSATPGQGRNTEAFF | TGCAGTGCTACTCCGGGACAGGGGAGAAACACTGAAGCTTTCTTT
TRBJ2-7 | TRBD1 | TRBV2 | many | CASRKTGDSYEQYF | TGTGCCAGCAGGAAGACAGGGGATTCCTACGAGCAGTACTTC
TRBJ2-7 | TRBD1 | TRBV5-1 | many | CASSTGDSLSYEQYF | TGCGCCAGCAGCACCGGGGACAGTTTGTCCTACGAGCAGTACTTC
TRBJ1-1 | TRBD1 | TRBV20-1 | few | CSATGQGARTEAFF | TGCAGTGCCACGGGACAGGGGGCGCGGACTGAAGCTTTCTTT
TRBJ2-1 | . | TRBV30 | . | CAWSVMPGQYNEQFF | TGTGCCTGGAGTGTAATGCCGGGGCAGTACAATGAGCAGTTCTTC
TRBJ2-2 | TRBD2 | TRBV20-1 | . | CSAKRPSPSGRSLYTGELFF | TGCAGTGCTAAACGCCCCTCGCCTAGCGGGAGGTCCCTTTACACCGGGGAGCTGTTTTTT
TRBJ2-3 | . | TRBV7-8 | many | CASTNLGVATDTQYF | TGTGCCAGCACCAACCTGGGGGTAGCCACAGATACGCAGTATTTT